This T cell receptor (beta chain) was retrieved from a study of identical twins' blood T cells. Whole-study context: Twelve libraries, six alpha and six beta, gave approximately 50 million reads. General study results and limits: Shared CDR3 clonotype counts tracked mainly the product of cloneset sizes.

TCRdb itself ran the 5' RACE reads through MiXCR, one entry per CDR3 protein. The sample consists of hundreds of thousands of distinct CDR3 sequences, about 28% of them appearing once. The CDR3 adds up to 14 amino acids, both ends counted. The germline CDR1 and CDR2 sequences are SGHKS and YYEKEE (reference sequence). Turning to this clonotype: Its target is unknown. The final CDR3 position lacks the conserved phenylalanine or tryptophan, pointing to a likely read error. It is unclear where the CDR3 begins or ends on the DNA, so no DNA is shown, and the CDR3 is as TCRdb lists it.

Specimen: PBMCs. The sequence was obtained from a woman between 18 and 50 years old in good health. The chain combines TRBV5-5 with TRBJ2-5; the table's D gene call, TRBD2, was not cross checked with the DNA. CDR3 region: CASSQMGTPLTFWI.